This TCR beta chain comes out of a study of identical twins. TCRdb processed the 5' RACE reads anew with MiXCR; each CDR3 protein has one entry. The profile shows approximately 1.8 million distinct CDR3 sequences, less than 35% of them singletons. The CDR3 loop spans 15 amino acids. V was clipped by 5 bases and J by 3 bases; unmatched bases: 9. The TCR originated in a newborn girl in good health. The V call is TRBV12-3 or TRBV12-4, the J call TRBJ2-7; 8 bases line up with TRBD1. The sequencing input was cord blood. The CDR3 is CASSPRQGPLYEQYF. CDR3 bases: TGTGCCAGCAGTCCCCGACAGGGGCCCCTCTACGAGCAGTACTTC.